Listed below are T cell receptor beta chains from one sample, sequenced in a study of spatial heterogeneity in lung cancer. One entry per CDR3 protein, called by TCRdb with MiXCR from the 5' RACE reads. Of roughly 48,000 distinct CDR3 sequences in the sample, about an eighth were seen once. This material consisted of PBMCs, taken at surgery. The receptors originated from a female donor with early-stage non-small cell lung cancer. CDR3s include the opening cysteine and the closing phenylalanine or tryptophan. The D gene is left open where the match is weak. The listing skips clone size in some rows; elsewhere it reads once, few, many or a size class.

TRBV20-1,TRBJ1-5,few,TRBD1,TGCAGTGCTAGAGATCCCGGACAGGGGTTAAATCAGCCCCAGCATTTT,CSARDPGQGLNQPQHF
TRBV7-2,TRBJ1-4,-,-,TGTGCCAGCAGCTTATACGGGTCCCCTAATGAAAAACTGTTTTTT,CASSLYGSPNEKLFF
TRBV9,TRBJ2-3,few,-,TGTGCCAGCAGCGAGAACACAGATACGCAGTATTTT,CASSENTDTQYF
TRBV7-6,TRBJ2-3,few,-,TGTGCCAGCAGCTTAGCTGAGGGCGGTAGCACAGATACGCAGTATTTT,CASSLAEGGSTDTQYF
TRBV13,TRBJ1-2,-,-,TGTGCCAGCAGTCTTCTAATCGGCAGGGTAGAATATGGCTACACCTTC,CASSLLIGRVEYGYTF
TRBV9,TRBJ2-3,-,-,TGTGCCAGCAGCGTAGCGTTGGAAGACATCACAGATACGCAGTATTTT,CASSVALEDITDTQYF
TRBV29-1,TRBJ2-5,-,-,TGCAGCGTTGTTCGGGTACTTGAGACCCAGTACTTC,CSVVRVLETQYF
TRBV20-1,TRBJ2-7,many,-,TGCAGTGCTAGAGATCCCCTCCAGCAGTACTTC,CSARDPLQQYF
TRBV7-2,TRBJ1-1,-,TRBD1,TGTGCCAGCAGCTCGCCGTCCCGGGACAGGGTTAAAGCATTT,CASSSPSRDRVKAF
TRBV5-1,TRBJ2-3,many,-,TGCGCCAGCAGCTTTTCCACAGATACGCAGTATTTT,CASSFSTDTQYF
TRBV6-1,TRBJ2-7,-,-,TGTGCCAGCAGTGAAAGTTGGGGCCCCACCTACGAGCAGTACTTC,CASSESWGPTYEQYF
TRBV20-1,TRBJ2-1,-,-,TGCAGTGCGAGATGGGAAAGCGGCGATGAGCAGTTCTTC,CSARWESGDEQFF